This T cell receptor (beta chain) was profiled in a study of blood T cell repertoires in COVID-19. Overall study context: From the United States, Italy and Spain came samples of acute and convalescent COVID-19. From T cells, B-cell-depleted T cells, or PBMCs came the material, which was cDNA or gDNA.

J gave up 4 bases and V 2 bases, and 8 bases lay outside the gene matches. Germline loops: CDR1 SGHVS, CDR2 FNYEAQ. The CDR3 is 16 residues long. Libraries were prepared by immunoSEQ multiplex PCR; TCRdb keeps only in-frame clonotypes and omits some of them. The data hold around 220,000 clones, with more than 75% observed a single time. Sequenced sample: peripheral blood. The receptor was derived from a man in his forties or fifties with acute or convalescent COVID-19. This chain links TRBV7-6 with TRBJ1-2; 9 bases match TRBD1. CDR3 sequence: CASSLITGGAGYGYTF. DNA of the CDR3: TGTGCCAGCAGCTTAATCACAGGGGGCGCTGGCTATGGCTACACCTTC.